The 5 T cell receptor beta chains given below trace back to one sample, sequenced in a study of shared clonotypes between healthy human individuals. This table comes from immunoSEQ multiplex PCR, and its TCRdb copy is limited to in-frame clones, with some not included. The repertoire has over a million clones, roughly 97% of them found once; the top ten carry roughly 1.2%. The sequencing sample was made of naive CD4+ T cells sorted from blood. Subset of the sample: CD45RA+ positively selected. Every receptor here comes from a man aged 30 to 39 in good health.

The chain is built from TRBV6-4 and TRBJ2-2; the match to TRBD2 covers 7 bases. The trim removed 10 bases at V and 5 bases at J, leaving 10 bases unmatched. Germline-derived CDR1 and CDR2 are MRHNA and SNTAGT. This CDR3 spans 14 amino acids. CDR3 sequence: CATPPSGPTGELFF. In DNA form, the CDR3 reads TGTGCCACCCCACCTAGCGGACCGACCGGGGAGCTGTTTTTT.

The genes are TRBV27 and TRBJ1-5; the D gene is possibly TRBD1 (6 bases). Trimming shortened V by 1 base and J by 3 bases, and 10 bases separated the two germline ends. This CDR3 has 15 amino acids. Germline-derived CDR1 and CDR2 are MNHEY and SMNVEV (reference sequence). DNA for the CDR3: TGTGCCAGCAGTTTATACAGGGACTACAATCAGCCCCAGCATTTT. Amino acids: CASSLYRDYNQPQHF.

This sequence joins TRBV5-4 and TRBJ2-7, with 8 positions matching TRBD2. Germline loops: CDR1 SGHNT, CDR2 YYREEE (reference sequence). The CDR3 has 15 amino acids. V trimming: 4 bases; J trimming: 6 bases; junction bases outside the gene matches: 12. The CDR3 sequence is CASSNGGLVASEQYF. CDR3 sequence (DNA): TGTGCCAGCAGCAACGGGGGACTAGTCGCATCCGAGCAGTACTTC.

For this clone: The identical CDR3 is also encoded by other nucleotide sequences in the sample. V and J are TRBV5-1 and TRBJ2-1, with unresolved D. V was shortened by 1 base and J by 0 bases, with 8 bases between the two germline ends. Per germline, CDR1 SGHRS and CDR2 YFSETQ. The CDR3 consists of 15 residues. The CDR3 here is CASSLTSVSYNEQFF. The CDR3 DNA sequence: TGCGCCAGCAGCTTGACATCTGTCTCCTACAATGAGCAGTTCTTC.

This clone has just one count. The chain employs TRBV9 and TRBJ2-2; D might be TRBD2 (6 bases). The CDR3 has 13 residues. Germline loops: CDR1 SGDLS, CDR2 YYNGEE. V dropped 5 bases and J dropped 6 bases, with 11 bases sitting between them. The CDR3 DNA reads as TGTGCCAGCAGGCGGGAAGGAGCCGGGGAGCTGTTTTTT. Its protein product is CASRREGAGELFF.